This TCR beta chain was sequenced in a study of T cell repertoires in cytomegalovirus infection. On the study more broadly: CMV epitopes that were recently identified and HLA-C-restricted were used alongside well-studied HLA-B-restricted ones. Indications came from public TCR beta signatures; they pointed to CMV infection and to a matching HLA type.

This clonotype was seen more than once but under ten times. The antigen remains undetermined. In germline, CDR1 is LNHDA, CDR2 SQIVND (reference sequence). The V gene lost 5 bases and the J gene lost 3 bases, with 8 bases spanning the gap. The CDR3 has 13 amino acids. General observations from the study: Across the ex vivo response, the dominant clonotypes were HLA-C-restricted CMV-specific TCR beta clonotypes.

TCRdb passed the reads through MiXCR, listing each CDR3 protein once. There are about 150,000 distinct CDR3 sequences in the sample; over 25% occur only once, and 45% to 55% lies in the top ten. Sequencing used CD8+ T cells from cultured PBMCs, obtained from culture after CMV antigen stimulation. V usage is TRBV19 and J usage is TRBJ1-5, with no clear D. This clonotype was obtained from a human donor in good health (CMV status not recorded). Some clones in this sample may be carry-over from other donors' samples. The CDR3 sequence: CASSYIVNQPQHF. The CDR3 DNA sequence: TGTGCCAGTAGTTACATCGTCAATCAGCCCCAGCATTTT.